The next 20 T cell receptor beta chains were all read from a single sample in a study of blood T cell repertoires in COVID-19. Assay: immunoSEQ multiplex PCR; the TCRdb copy retains only in-frame clones and omits some. This repertoire shows around 140,000 clones, approximately 82% found once; its top ten account for roughly 10%. Sequenced input: peripheral blood. Receptors originate from a man in his sixties with active or convalescent COVID-19.

The chain uses TRBV25-1 and TRBJ2-1, with TRBD1 matching 7 bases. The CDR3 runs to 15 residues. The germline gives CDR1 MGHDK, CDR2 SYGVNS. Trimming removed 4 bases from V and 4 bases from J; junction bases left unmatched: 7. CDR3 DNA: TGTGCCAGCAGTGCGGTCGGGACAGCATACAATGAGCAGTTCTTC. Its translation: CASSAVGTAYNEQFF.

Here the CDR3 DNA reads TGTGCCAGTTGGATGGGAGGCAGGGCTGGCTACACCTTC. It is translated as CASWMGGRAGYTF. The chain couples TRBV19 to TRBJ1-2, with a possible D match to TRBD1 (5 bases). Germline CDR1 LNHDA, CDR2 SQIVND (reference sequence). The CDR3 loop spans 13 amino acids. Trimming stripped 8 bases from V and 7 bases from J, with 17 bases between.

A single count supports this clone. The J gene is TRBJ1-4, the V gene TRBV2, with D perhaps matching TRBD1 (5 bases). The germline CDR1 and CDR2 sequences are SNHLY and FYNNEI. The V and J ends lost 2 bases and 7 bases respectively, with 14 bases between them. The CDR3 extends over 15 amino acids. CDR3 region: CASSESWGEREKLFF. The CDR3 coding sequence is TGTGCCAGCAGTGAATCCTGGGGGGAACGTGAAAAACTGTTTTTT.

This clone was detected only once. The CDR3 DNA sequence: TGCGCCAGCAGCCATAGCGGGACCAAAAACATTCAGTACTTC. It is translated as CASSHSGTKNIQYF. The gene calls are TRBV4-3 and TRBJ2-4; 8 nucleotides line up with TRBD2. The CDR3 spans 14 residues. Germline CDR1 is LGHNA and CDR2 is YSLEER. After removal of 3 bases from V and 2 bases from J, the junction contained 0 bases not matched to a gene.

The chain employs TRBV2 and TRBJ2-5; TRBD1 matches 9 bases. There are 13 residues in the CDR3. CDR1 is SNHLY, CDR2 FYNNEI, per germline. J was trimmed by 4 bases and V by 9 bases; bases with no gene match: 6. The CDR3 protein is CASITGGPETQYF. CDR3 in DNA: TGTGCCAGTATTACAGGGGGCCCAGAGACCCAGTACTTC.

V usage is TRBV19 and J usage is TRBJ1-5; D perhaps matches TRBD1 (5 bases). This CDR3 region has 19 residues. In germline, CDR1 is LNHDA, CDR2 SQIVND (reference sequence). Trimming took off 3 bases at V and 0 bases at J, with 21 bases between the two ends. The CDR3 DNA is TGTGCCAGTAGTATCTCAAGGGGAACAGAGACTTATAGCAATCAGCCCCAGCATTTT. This translates into CASSISRGTETYSNQPQHF.

V usage is TRBV6-2 or TRBV6-3 and J usage is TRBJ1-1, with 8 bases identical to TRBD1. This CDR3 is 17 amino acids long. V lost 0 bases and J lost 0; bases outside the gene matches: 6. Germline assignment: CDR1 MNHEY and CDR2 SVGEGT. DNA of the CDR3: TGTGCCAGCAGTTACTCTTGGGACAGGCCCATGAACACTGAAGCTTTCTTT. Translating gives CASSYSWDRPMNTEAFF.

The rearrangement uses TRBV3-1 (or the pseudogene TRBV3-2) and TRBJ2-1, with a tentative D call TRBD2 (5 bases). This CDR3 has 17 residues. Per the germline V gene, CDR1 is LGHDT and CDR2 is YNNKEL (reference sequence). Trimming removed 3 bases from V and 0 bases from J, with 15 bases in between. The CDR3 loop is CASSHPALGSSYNEQFF. CDR3 in DNA: TGTGCCAGCAGCCACCCCGCACTAGGGAGCTCCTACAATGAGCAGTTCTTC.

This clone appeared once. The V call is TRBV4-2, the J call TRBJ1-2, with 8 bases lining up with TRBD1. J lost 0 bases, V lost 0 bases, and 6 bases had no gene match. There are 17 residues in the CDR3. CDR1 LGHNA and CDR2 YNFKEQ come from the germline V gene. CDR3 amino acids: CASSQDSGTGANYGYTF. CDR3 nucleotide sequence: TGTGCCAGCAGCCAAGACTCGGGGACAGGAGCTAACTATGGCTACACCTTC.

There are a few counts of this clone. The chain links TRBV24-1 to TRBJ2-3; 7 bases are a match to TRBD2. V was clipped by 3 bases and J by 1 base; unmatched bases: 12. The CDR3 covers 18 residues. Germline V lookup: CDR1 KGHDR, CDR2 SFDVKD. The CDR3 region is CATSDGGGVAAGTDTQYF. CDR3 coding DNA: TGTGCCACCAGTGATGGGGGGGGAGTAGCGGCTGGCACAGATACGCAGTATTTT.

CDR3 nucleotide sequence: TGTGCCAGCACCCCCCGGGTAAAGAACACAGATACGCAGTATTTT. Translating gives CASTPRVKNTDTQYF. The V and J genes are TRBV6-2 or TRBV6-3 and TRBJ2-3; D is unclear. Germline CDR1 MNHEY, CDR2 SVGEGT. This CDR3 has 15 residues. V was pared by 7 bases and J by 2 bases, with 16 bases between.

The chain links TRBV5-4 to TRBJ2-3, with D perhaps TRBD2 (6 bases). Per the germline V gene, CDR1 is SGHNT and CDR2 is YYREEE (reference sequence). Trimming cost V 4 bases and J 6 bases, with 15 bases left between them. The CDR3 is 14 residues long. This CDR3 reads CASSLPSESDTQYF. In DNA, the CDR3 is TGTGCCAGCAGCCTTCCTAGCGAATCGGATACGCAGTATTTT.

V usage is TRBV5-6 and J usage is TRBJ1-5, with D perhaps matching TRBD1 (6 bases). Germline V CDR1 and CDR2: SGHDT, YYEEEE. V lost 2 bases and J 6 bases, leaving 18 bases between the germline ends. The CDR3 length is 16 residues. The DNA for the CDR3 is TGTGCCAGCAGCTTCGGTCAGGGTCAGGGGAGTCAGCCCCAGCATTTT. Translation gives CASSFGQGQGSQPQHF.

This clone is a singleton in its sample. This chain connects TRBV7-9 to TRBJ1-4, with a possible D match to TRBD1 (5 bases). V was shortened by 0 bases and J by 4 bases, with 18 bases between the two germline ends. Germline V CDR1 and CDR2: SEHNR, FQNEAQ (reference sequence). The CDR3 has 18 amino acids. The CDR3 region has the DNA TGTGCCAGCAGCTTAGCGGGAACAGGTTTCAGCTTTAATGAAAAACTGTTTTTT. Residues: CASSLAGTGFSFNEKLFF.

The V and J genes are TRBV7-2 and TRBJ2-5; 10 nucleotides line up with TRBD2. Germline V gives CDR1 SGHTA, CDR2 FQGNSA. The CDR3 consists of 18 residues. V shed 5 bases and J 5 bases; nucleotides not matched to a gene: 17. The CDR3 DNA follows: TGTGCCAGCAGCCATGTTCAAGTCTCTAGCGGGAGTGGGGAGACCCAGTACTTC. Protein: CASSHVQVSSGSGETQYF.

This chain uses TRBV9 with TRBJ1-1; D perhaps matches TRBD1 (6 bases). The CDR3 spans 15 residues. Per germline, CDR1 SGDLS and CDR2 YYNGEE. V lost 2 bases and J lost 0, with 11 bases in between. This CDR3 is CASSVGQFMNTEAFF. In DNA, the CDR3 is TGTGCCAGCAGCGTGGGACAATTCATGAACACTGAAGCTTTCTTT.

The chain uses TRBV6-5 and TRBJ1-3; 7 positions agree with TRBD1. Germline CDR1 MNHEY, CDR2 SVGAGI. V trimming: 2 bases; J trimming: 0 bases; junction bases outside the gene matches: 4. CDR3 size: 16 residues. Here the CDR3 reads CASSYAGQPSGNTIYF. CDR3 DNA sequence: TGTGCCAGCAGTTACGCGGGACAGCCCTCTGGAAACACCATATATTTT.

The chain uses TRBV12-3 or TRBV12-4 and TRBJ1-1; D gene uncertain. This CDR3 is 13 amino acids long. Trimming took off 2 bases at V and 7 bases at J, with 11 bases between the two ends. The CDR3 reads CASSLPSTVEAFF. The CDR3 nucleotides read TGTGCCAGCAGTTTACCCTCTACAGTTGAAGCTTTCTTT.

This CDR3 reads CSVTNRENGGDEQFF. The CDR3 DNA is TGCAGCGTAACCAATAGGGAAAATGGGGGGGATGAGCAGTTCTTC. The V call is TRBV29-1, the J call TRBJ2-1; TRBD2 aligns across 7 bases. The germline gives CDR1 SQVTM, CDR2 ANQGSEA. The CDR3 has 15 residues. J was trimmed by 8 bases and V by 6 bases; bases with no gene match: 16.

This chain links TRBV9 with TRBJ2-3; tentatively, D is TRBD2 (6 bases). Trimming removed 4 bases at V and 0 bases at J, with 15 bases between. This CDR3 is 16 amino acids long. In germline, CDR1 is SGDLS, CDR2 YYNGEE. The CDR3 region has the DNA TGTGCCAGCAGCCCAGTCACGGGGACTAGCACAGATACGCAGTATTTT. Translating it yields CASSPVTGTSTDTQYF.